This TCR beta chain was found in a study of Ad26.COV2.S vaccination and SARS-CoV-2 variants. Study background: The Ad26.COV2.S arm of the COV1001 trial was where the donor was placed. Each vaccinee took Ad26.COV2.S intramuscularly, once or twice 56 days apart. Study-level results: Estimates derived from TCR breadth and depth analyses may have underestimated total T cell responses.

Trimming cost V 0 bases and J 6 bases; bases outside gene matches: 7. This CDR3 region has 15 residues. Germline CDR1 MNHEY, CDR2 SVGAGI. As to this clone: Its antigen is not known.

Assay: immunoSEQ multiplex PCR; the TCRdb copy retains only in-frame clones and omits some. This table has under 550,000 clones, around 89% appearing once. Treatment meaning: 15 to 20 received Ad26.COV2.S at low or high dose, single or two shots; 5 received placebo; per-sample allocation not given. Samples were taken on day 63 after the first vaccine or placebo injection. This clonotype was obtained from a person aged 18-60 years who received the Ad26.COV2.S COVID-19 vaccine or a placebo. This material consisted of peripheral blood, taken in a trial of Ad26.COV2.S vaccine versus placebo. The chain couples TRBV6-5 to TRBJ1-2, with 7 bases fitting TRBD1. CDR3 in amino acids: CASSYSKAQGDGYTF. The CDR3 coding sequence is TGTGCCAGCAGTTACTCGAAGGCTCAGGGGGATGGCTACACCTTC.